Sequencing of this T cell receptor beta chain was carried out in a study of blood T cells in healthy people across ages (dated by TCRdb to the mid-2010s). Notes on the research overall: Template switching captured roughly one uniquely barcoded TCR beta cDNA molecule per two T cells in model experiments. Using deep sequencing normalized with unique cDNA molecular identifiers, the study measured how TCR beta repertoire diversity changes with age. Donors were grouped into four age groups: young (average 16 years), middle-aged (around 39), aged (around 60) and long-lived (approximately 81). Donors of different ages were randomly distributed across sequencing lanes to avoid experimental bias. The study analyzed two additional independent replicas of 1 million unique cDNA reads from the same blood draw for two donors, one aged 18 to 30 and one aged 80 or older.

On this clonotype: The specificity of this receptor is unknown. One base away there is no much larger clone; base qualities are not given.

According to the germline V gene, CDR1 reads LGHNT and CDR2 reads FRNRAP. Counted from cysteine to phenylalanine, this CDR3 has 14 amino acids. Only CDR3 DNA remains: 42 bases, in frame from the first base. V loses 6 bases, J loses 3 bases, and the germline ends lie 14 bases apart. Results and caveats for the whole study, not just this receptor: Observed TCR beta diversity per million T cells fell roughly linearly with age, and a significant reduction was already apparent by age roughly 40. Bulk unsorted PBMC profiling prevented conclusive comparison of naive and antigen-experienced compartments. There was a strong correlation between observed TCR beta diversity and the percentage of naive T cells measured by flow cytometry. Compared with the aged group, the long-lived group had more naive CD4+ T cells, fewer expanded clones and increased TCR diversity, suggesting age selection. Estimates of total diversity from one million sequenced T cells were regarded as lower bounds and underestimates. The CMV infection status of donors was not known, potentially confounding age-related changes in expanded clonotypes.

Preparation of the library involved 5' RACE. Sequencing used an Illumina HiSeq 2500. A second PCR of roughly 6 to 11 cycles was run with a J-beta primer mix and a sample-barcoded 5' primer. A unique molecular identifier was introduced onto each TCR beta cDNA molecule by a template-switch 5' adaptor carrying 12 random nucleotides. At least 2.5 million CDR3-containing paired-end reads were obtained from each sample. First-strand cDNA synthesis was performed from all RNA using the Mint cDNA synthesis kit, with priming by a TRBC-specific oligonucleotide. Following uracil-DNA glycosylase treatment, a first 18-cycle PCR with universal primers M1SS and BC2_uni_R was performed on all cDNA. From the authors' description of their analysis: For normalization, 1 million high-quality reads were randomly selected from each sample, with every read carrying a distinct molecular identifier. Reads with shared molecular identifiers were discarded instead of being binned into consensus sequences. MiTCR, with a Q25 quality threshold and the strictest error-elimination algorithm, was used for CDR3 identification, clonotype clustering and error correction. Lower-bound total TCR beta diversity was estimated with a nonparametric unseen species model using Euler transformation. Using fastp trimming at Q25 and MiXCR clonotype assembly, TCRdb reanalyzed the public sequencing data and kept in-frame beta chains. Each record represents a unique CDR3 protein, reported with the most common genes and DNA among its rows. TCRdb's processing, not the authors' own work, is the source of the V and J calls. The sample table records about a million distinct CDR3 sequences; around two fifths of these occur just once. In total, the top ten clones hold approximately 14% of the sample.

Systemically healthy Caucasian individuals from Russia, approximately 39 in total and aged about 6 to 95 years, were included as donors. Around 9.8 milliliters of peripheral blood were collected from each donor into EDTA-treated Vacutainer tubes. Ficoll-Paque density-gradient centrifugation was used to isolate PBMCs, with at least 7 million obtained per sample. Total RNA was extracted from PBMCs with Trizol reagent, with at least 5 micrograms obtained per sample. For every donor, an aliquot of PBMCs went through flow cytometry to measure the percentages of naive CD45RAhigh/CD27high T cells. The specimen sequenced was blood. This receptor chain uses TRBV12-5 and TRBJ1-1; no D gene can be assigned with confidence. The sequence came from a man aged 18 to 29 in good health. The CDR3 is CASGLGGWDTEAFF. The sequence in DNA is TGTGCTAGTGGCCTAGGAGGGTGGGACACTGAAGCTTTCTTT.